The rows below give T cell receptor beta chains drawn from one sample of a study of T cells in localized non-small cell lung cancer. Repertoires were generated with immunoSEQ multiplex PCR, while TCRdb's copy carries only in-frame clones and drops some. The sample lists around 40,000 clones; around 87% were seen once. The sample consisted of peripheral blood, taken before any cancer treatment. These receptors all stem from a man between 40 and 70 years old with stage I lung adenocarcinoma. Both conserved end residues are part of each CDR3. D genes are given only for firm matches. Part of the rows lack a size; the others show once, few, many or a class for expanded clones.

V	J	D	size	CDR3	DNA
TRBV19	TRBJ2-6	TRBD2	.	CASSSGRSGANVLTF	TGTGCCAGTAGTAGCGGGAGGTCCGGGGCCAACGTCCTGACTTTC
TRBV29-1	TRBJ2-5	TRBD1	.	CSVEKGQGIQETQYF	TGCAGCGTTGAAAAGGGACAGGGGATCCAAGAGACCCAGTACTTC
TRBV7-9	TRBJ2-7	TRBD1	.	CASSLMGQDNEQYF	TGTGCCAGCAGCTTAATGGGACAGGACAACGAGCAGTACTTC
TRBV9	TRBJ2-1	TRBD2	.	CASSVSRLAGGRVTEQFF	TGTGCCAGCAGCGTATCGAGACTAGCGGGAGGTCGGGTTACTGAGCAGTTCTTC
TRBV6-4	TRBJ2-3	.	.	CASSGEAFTDTQYF	TGTGCCAGCAGTGGGGAAGCTTTCACAGATACGCAGTATTTT
TRBV27	TRBJ2-1	TRBD2	.	CASSLSASGRYEQFF	TGTGCCAGCAGTTTATCGGCTAGCGGGAGATATGAGCAGTTCTTC
TRBV27	TRBJ2-7	TRBD1	.	CASSHVGTGVYEQYF	TGTGCCAGCAGTCACGTAGGGACAGGGGTCTACGAGCAGTACTTC
TRBV18	TRBJ1-1	.	.	CASSPQGPNTEAFF	TGTGCCAGCTCACCACAGGGGCCGAACACTGAAGCTTTCTTT
TRBV19	TRBJ1-5	.	.	CASTDRIGGQPQHF	TGTGCCAGTACGGACCGGATTGGAGGTCAGCCCCAGCATTTT
TRBV11-3	TRBJ2-2	.	.	CASSLAIGDPNTGELFF	TGTGCCAGCAGCTTGGCGATTGGAGATCCGAACACCGGGGAGCTGTTTTTT
TRBV6-1	TRBJ2-3	.	.	CASSLGVSTDTQYF	TGTGCCAGCAGCCTAGGGGTGAGCACAGATACGCAGTATTTT
TRBV29-1	TRBJ2-7	.	once	CSVEGRFYEQYF	TGCAGCGTTGAGGGGCGTTTCTACGAGCAGTACTTC
TRBV5-1	TRBJ1-1	.	.	CASSLAGDHTEAFF	TGCGCCAGCAGCTTGGCAGGGGATCACACTGAAGCTTTCTTT
TRBV29-1	TRBJ2-1	.	.	CSVDGFRHASYNEQFF	TGCAGCGTTGATGGGTTCCGTCATGCCAGCTACAATGAGCAGTTCTTC
TRBV9	TRBJ1-3	.	.	CATTPLEGAQGGNTIYF	TGTGCCACCACCCCATTAGAAGGGGCTCAGGGTGGAAACACCATATATTTT
TRBV19	TRBJ2-2	TRBD1	.	CASSIAQGETGELFF	TGTGCCAGTAGTATAGCGCAGGGGGAGACCGGGGAGCTGTTTTTT
TRBV4-1	TRBJ2-3	TRBD1	.	CASSLGQGLADTQYF	TGCGCCAGCAGCCTAGGACAGGGTCTCGCAGATACGCAGTATTTT
TRBV25-1	TRBJ2-1	.	.	CASSEWRGNSNEQFF	TGTGCCAGCAGTGAATGGAGAGGCAATTCGAATGAGCAGTTCTTC
TRBV19	TRBJ2-7	.	.	CASSIVASASYEQYF	TGTGCCAGTAGTATAGTCGCTAGCGCCTCCTACGAGCAGTACTTC
TRBV9	TRBJ2-3	TRBD2	.	CASSRSSGRTDTQYF	TGTGCCAGCAGCCGATCTAGCGGGAGAACAGATACGCAGTATTTT